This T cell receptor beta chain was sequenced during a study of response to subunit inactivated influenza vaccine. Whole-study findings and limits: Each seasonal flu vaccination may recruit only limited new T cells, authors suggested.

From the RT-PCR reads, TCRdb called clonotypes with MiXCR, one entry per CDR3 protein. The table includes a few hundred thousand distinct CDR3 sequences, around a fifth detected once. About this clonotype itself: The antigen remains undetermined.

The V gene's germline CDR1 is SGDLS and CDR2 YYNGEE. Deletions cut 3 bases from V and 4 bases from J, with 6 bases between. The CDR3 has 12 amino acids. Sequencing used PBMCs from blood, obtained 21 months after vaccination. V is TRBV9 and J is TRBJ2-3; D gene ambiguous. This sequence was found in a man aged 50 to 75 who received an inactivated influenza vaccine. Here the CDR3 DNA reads TGTGCCAGCAGCGATTTCTCAGATACGCAGTATTTT. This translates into CASSDFSDTQYF. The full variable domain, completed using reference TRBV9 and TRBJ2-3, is DSGVTQTPKHLITATGQRVTLRCSPRSGDLSVYWYQQSLDQGLQFLIQYYNGEERAKGNILERFSAQQFPDLHSELNLSSLELGDSALYFCASSDFSDTQYFGPGTRLTVL.